Listed here is a single T cell receptor beta chain. Its antigen is not identified. The PCR was carried out with 60 Vbeta primers and 13 Jbeta primers. Profiled with immunoSEQ multiplex PCR; TCRdb holds only in-frame clones, not every one. The data contain roughly 160,000 clones, roughly 83% of them singletons. This entry comes from a study of cytomegalovirus exposure and HLA in healthy donors. With 3 bases clipped from V and 8 bases from J, the junction kept 6 bases outside the gene matches. The V gene's germline CDR1 is SGDLS and CDR2 YYNGEE. The CDR3 is 14 amino acids. Study observations and caveats: What a later analysis showed was that several of the most significant clusters appeared linked to common viral pathogens. A later analysis showed HLA-associated TCR beta chains outstripping equally common others in clonal expansion.

The chain carries TRBV9 and TRBJ2-1, with 9 bases identical to TRBD2. The sequence was obtained from a boy aged 2-9 years in good health and CMV-seronegative. Sequenced input: PBMCs. CDR3 amino acids: CASSGGRALDEQFF. The CDR3 DNA reads as TGTGCCAGCAGCGGCGGGAGGGCCTTAGATGAGCAGTTCTTC.